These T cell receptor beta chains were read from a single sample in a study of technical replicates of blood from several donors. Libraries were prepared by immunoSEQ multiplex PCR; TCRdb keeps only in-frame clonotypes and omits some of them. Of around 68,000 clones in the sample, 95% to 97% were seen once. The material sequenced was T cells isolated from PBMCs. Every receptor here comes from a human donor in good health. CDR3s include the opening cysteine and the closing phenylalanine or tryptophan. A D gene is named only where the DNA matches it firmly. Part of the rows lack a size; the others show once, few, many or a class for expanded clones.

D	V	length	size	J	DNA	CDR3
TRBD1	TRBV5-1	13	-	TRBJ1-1	TGCGCCAGCAGCTTGCAAGACAGGGTCTTAGCTTTCTTT	CASSLQDRVLAFF
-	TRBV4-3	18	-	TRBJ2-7	TGCGCCAGCAGCCAGACCTTCCACGAGTCAGGGAGGTACTACGAGCAGTACTTC	CASSQTFHESGRYYEQYF
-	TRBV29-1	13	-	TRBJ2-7	TGCAGCGTTGCCCTAGCTACCGCCTACGAGCAGTACTTC	CSVALATAYEQYF
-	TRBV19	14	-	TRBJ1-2	TGTGCCAGTAGTATAGATCAGGCTAACTATGGCTACACCTTC	CASSIDQANYGYTF
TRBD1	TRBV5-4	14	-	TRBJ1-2	TGTGCCAGCAGAATTACCGGGACAGGATATGGCTACACCTTC	CASRITGTGYGYTF
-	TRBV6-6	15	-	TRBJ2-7	TGTGCCAGCAGTTACTCGAATCGGGGCTCCTACGAGCAGTACTTC	CASSYSNRGSYEQYF
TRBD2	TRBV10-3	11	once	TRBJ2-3	TGTGCCACCACGGGGGGAGATACGCAGTATTTT	CATTGGDTQYF
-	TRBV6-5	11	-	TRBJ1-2	TGTGCCACCCTGGGGCAATATGGCTACACCTTC	CATLGQYGYTF
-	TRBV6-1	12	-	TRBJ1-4	TGTGCCAGCAGTGAAGTACAGGAAAAACTGTTTTTT	CASSEVQEKLFF
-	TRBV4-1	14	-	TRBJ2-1	TGCGCCAGCAGCCAAGAAGCGACCTACAATGAGCAGTTCTTC	CASSQEATYNEQFF
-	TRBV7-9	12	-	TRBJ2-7	TGTGCCAGCAGTGACGGGACATACGAGCAGTACTTC	CASSDGTYEQYF
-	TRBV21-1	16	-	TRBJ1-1	TGTGCCAGCAGCAAAGGATGGAGGACAGGGGCAACTGAAGCTTTCTTT	CASSKGWRTGATEAFF
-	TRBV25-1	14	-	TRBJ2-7	TGTGCCAGCAGTGAATTCGATCGGGGCTACGAGCAGTACTTC	CASSEFDRGYEQYF
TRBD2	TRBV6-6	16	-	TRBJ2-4	TGTGCCAGCAGCCCAAGCTCGGGACTAGCGGGAGACATTCAGTACTTC	CASSPSSGLAGDIQYF
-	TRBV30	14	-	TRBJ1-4	TGTGCCTGGAGTGTAACTGCCACCCGACTAGTACTGTTTTTT	CAWSVTATRLVLFF
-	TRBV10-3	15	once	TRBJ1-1	TGTGCCATCAGTGAGGGACAAGCCGGGACAAGTGAAGCTTTCTTT	CAISEGQAGTSEAFF
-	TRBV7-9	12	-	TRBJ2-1	TGTGCCAGCAGCTTAGGGGCTGGTAAGCAGTTCTTC	CASSLGAGKQFF
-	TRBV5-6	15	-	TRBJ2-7	TGTGCCAGCAGCTTGGCGGACTCCCGGTGGTACGAGCAGTACTTC	CASSLADSRWYEQYF
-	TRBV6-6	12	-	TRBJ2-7	TGTGCCAGCAGTTACTCAAGCGACGAGCAGTACTTC	CASSYSSDEQYF
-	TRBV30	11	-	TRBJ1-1	TGTGCCTGGAGGCGGGAAACTGAAGCTTTCTTT	CAWRRETEAFF
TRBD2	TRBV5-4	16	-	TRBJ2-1	TGTGCCAGCAGCCCGACCGGGACTAGCGGGATGGGCGAGCAGTTCTTC	CASSPTGTSGMGEQFF
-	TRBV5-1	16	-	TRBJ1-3	TGCGCCAGCAGCTTGGGGACAGACCACTCTGGAAACACCATATATTTT	CASSLGTDHSGNTIYF
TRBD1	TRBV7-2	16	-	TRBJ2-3	TGTGCCAGCAGCTATTCGGACAGGGGAAGTAGAGATACGCAGTATTTT	CASSYSDRGSRDTQYF